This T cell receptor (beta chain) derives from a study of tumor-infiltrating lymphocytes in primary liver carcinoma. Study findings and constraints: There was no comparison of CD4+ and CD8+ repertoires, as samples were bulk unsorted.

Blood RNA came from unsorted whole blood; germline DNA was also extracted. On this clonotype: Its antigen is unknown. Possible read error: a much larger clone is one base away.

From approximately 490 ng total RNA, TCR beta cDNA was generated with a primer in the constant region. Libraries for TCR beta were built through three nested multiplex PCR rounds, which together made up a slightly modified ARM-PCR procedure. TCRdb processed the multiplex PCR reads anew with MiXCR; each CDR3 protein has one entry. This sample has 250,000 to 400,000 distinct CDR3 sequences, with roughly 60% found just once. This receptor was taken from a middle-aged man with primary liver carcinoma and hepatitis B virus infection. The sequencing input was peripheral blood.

The DNA for the CDR3 is TGTGCCTGCAGACCTGGGACTAGCGGACGCACAGATACGCAGTATTTT. Protein: CACRPGTSGRTDTQYF. The chain recombines TRBV12-3 or TRBV12-4 with TRBJ2-3; 11 bases line up with TRBD2. The length of the CDR3 is 16 residues.